These T cell receptor beta chains were read from a single sample in a study of response to subunit inactivated influenza vaccine. TCRdb re-called the RT-PCR reads through MiXCR, storing one row per CDR3 protein. The sample holds about 540,000 distinct CDR3 sequences, under 30% seen once. The sample also formed part of further work on T cells expressing NK-cell markers.

The sample was CD4+ T cells sorted from PBMCs, taken about 13 days after vaccination. These receptors were taken from a man aged 45-65 years who received an inactivated influenza vaccine. Each CDR3 is given with its conserved first and last residue. D genes are given only for firm matches. Size values are once, few and many counts, or a class for expanded clones, and some rows have none.

D gene: TRBD2
clone size: .
J gene: TRBJ2-1
V gene: TRBV2
CDR3 DNA: TGTGCCAGCAGACTCAACCCGGGAGGGATCAATGAGCAGTTCTTC
CDR3 protein: CASRLNPGGINEQFF

D gene: .
clone size: .
J gene: TRBJ2-3
V gene: TRBV3-1
CDR3 DNA: TGTGCCAGCAGCCAAGAAGGGCAGACAGCTTACACAGATACGCAGTATTTT
CDR3 protein: CASSQEGQTAYTDTQYF

D gene: TRBD2
clone size: many
J gene: TRBJ2-1
V gene: TRBV28
CDR3 DNA: TGTGCCAGCAGTTTATCCTCGGGGGGCTCCTACAATGAGCAGTTCTTC
CDR3 protein: CASSLSSGGSYNEQFF

D gene: TRBD2
clone size: few
J gene: TRBJ2-1
V gene: TRBV4-3
CDR3 DNA: TGCGCCAGCAGTCGTGGACTAGCGGGGGAGACCCGCTACAATGAGCAGTTCTTC
CDR3 protein: CASSRGLAGETRYNEQFF

D gene: .
clone size: few
J gene: TRBJ1-3
V gene: TRBV12-3/TRBV12-4
CDR3 DNA: TGTGCCAGCAGCTCGACGACAACCAGCTCTGGAAACACCATATATTTT
CDR3 protein: CASSSTTTSSGNTIYF

D gene: .
clone size: .
J gene: TRBJ2-2
V gene: TRBV28
CDR3 DNA: TGTGCCAGCAGTTTTCGGGCAGGAAGGACCGGGGAGCTGTTTTTT
CDR3 protein: CASSFRAGRTGELFF

D gene: TRBD2
clone size: .
J gene: TRBJ2-1
V gene: TRBV28
CDR3 DNA: TGTGCCAGCAGTTTTGGACTAGCGGGAAACAATGAGCAGTTCTTC
CDR3 protein: CASSFGLAGNNEQFF

D gene: .
clone size: .
J gene: TRBJ2-7
V gene: TRBV7-2
CDR3 DNA: TGTGCCAGCAGCTTAAAGTCCAGGGGCGAGCAGTACTTC
CDR3 protein: CASSLKSRGEQYF

D gene: .
clone size: many
J gene: TRBJ2-6
V gene: TRBV12-3/TRBV12-4
CDR3 DNA: TGTGCCAGCAGTTTCGGCGGGGCTGGGGCCAACGTCCTGACTTTC
CDR3 protein: CASSFGGAGANVLTF

D gene: TRBD1
clone size: few
J gene: TRBJ2-7
V gene: TRBV5-1
CDR3 DNA: TGCGCCAGCACCCCGGGACAGGGGGCCGACGAGCAGTACTTC
CDR3 protein: CASTPGQGADEQYF

D gene: .
clone size: .
J gene: TRBJ2-1
V gene: TRBV5-1
CDR3 DNA: TGCGCCAGCAGATTAGACGCTAGTGAGCAGTTCTTC
CDR3 protein: CASRLDASEQFF

D gene: TRBD1
clone size: medium-sized
J gene: TRBJ2-1
V gene: TRBV4-2
CDR3 DNA: TGTGCCAGCAGTAAAGGGACAGCCCGTAACAATGAGCAGTTCTTC
CDR3 protein: CASSKGTARNNEQFF

D gene: .
clone size: .
J gene: TRBJ2-2
V gene: TRBV7-2
CDR3 DNA: TGTGCCAGCACTCCGGGACTCGTCACCGGGGAGCTGTTTTTT
CDR3 protein: CASTPGLVTGELFF

D gene: TRBD2
clone size: many
J gene: TRBJ2-6
V gene: TRBV4-3
CDR3 DNA: TGCGCCAGCAGCCAGGGGGTCGGGAGGGGGGCCAACGTCCTGACTTTC
CDR3 protein: CASSQGVGRGANVLTF

D gene: .
clone size: .
J gene: TRBJ1-1
V gene: TRBV5-5
CDR3 DNA: TGTGCCAGCAGCTGGGAGTTCGGGCTGGGTGAAGCTTTCTTT
CDR3 protein: CASSWEFGLGEAFF

D gene: TRBD2
clone size: few
J gene: TRBJ2-1
V gene: TRBV4-3
CDR3 DNA: TGCGCCAGCAGCCAAGATGGGGCGGGGGGATGGAATGAGCAGTTCTTC
CDR3 protein: CASSQDGAGGWNEQFF

D gene: .
clone size: .
J gene: TRBJ2-1
V gene: TRBV20-1
CDR3 DNA: TGCAGTGCTAGGGGACCGCTGGACGATGAGCAGTTCTTC
CDR3 protein: CSARGPLDDEQFF

D gene: .
clone size: few
J gene: TRBJ1-3
V gene: TRBV7-2
CDR3 DNA: TGTGCCAGCAGCCCCGTATCCCGTGGAAACACCATATATTTT
CDR3 protein: CASSPVSRGNTIYF

D gene: .
clone size: .
J gene: TRBJ1-1
V gene: TRBV29-1
CDR3 DNA: TGCAGCGTTGATCTGGCAGGTGTTTACACTGAAGCTTTCTTT
CDR3 protein: CSVDLAGVYTEAFF

D gene: TRBD2
clone size: .
J gene: TRBJ2-3
V gene: TRBV29-1
CDR3 DNA: TGCAGCGTCGTTCTAGCGGGGGGCACAGATACGCAGTATTTT
CDR3 protein: CSVVLAGGTDTQYF

D gene: .
clone size: few
J gene: TRBJ2-3
V gene: TRBV18
CDR3 DNA: TGTGCCAGCTCACCATGGCTGGGGAGTGGAGACACAGATACGCAGTATTTT
CDR3 protein: CASSPWLGSGDTDTQYF

D gene: .
clone size: .
J gene: TRBJ2-5
V gene: TRBV12-3/TRBV12-4
CDR3 DNA: TGTGCCAGCAGTGAGGTGCTTAGCGGACAAGAGACCCAGTACTTC
CDR3 protein: CASSEVLSGQETQYF

D gene: TRBD1
clone size: many
J gene: TRBJ2-7
V gene: TRBV5-1
CDR3 DNA: TGCGCCAGCAGCTCGGGACAGGAAGAATACGAGCAGTACTTC
CDR3 protein: CASSSGQEEYEQYF

D gene: .
clone size: .
J gene: TRBJ2-3
V gene: TRBV11-3
CDR3 DNA: TGTGCCAGCAGCATAGGGGGGGCCGGGGGGTCGGCAGATACGCAGTATTTT
CDR3 protein: CASSIGGAGGSADTQYF

D gene: TRBD1
clone size: .
J gene: TRBJ1-1
V gene: TRBV7-2
CDR3 DNA: TGTGCCAGCAGCACCCAGCGGACAGGGTTGACTGAAGCTTTCTTT
CDR3 protein: CASSTQRTGLTEAFF

D gene: TRBD2
clone size: few
J gene: TRBJ2-1
V gene: TRBV3-1
CDR3 DNA: TGTGCCAGCAGCCTTAGCGGGAGGACCTACAATGAGCAGTTCTTC
CDR3 protein: CASSLSGRTYNEQFF

D gene: .
clone size: .
J gene: TRBJ1-2
V gene: TRBV7-9
CDR3 DNA: TGTGCCAGCAGCATAACAGGGACAAACTATGGCTACACCTTC
CDR3 protein: CASSITGTNYGYTF

D gene: TRBD1
clone size: .
J gene: TRBJ2-7
V gene: TRBV10-3
CDR3 DNA: TGTGCCACCGGGACAGGCCCCGAGCAGTACTTC
CDR3 protein: CATGTGPEQYF

D gene: TRBD1
clone size: .
J gene: TRBJ2-2
V gene: TRBV6-5
CDR3 DNA: TGTGCCAGCAGTTACTCTACCTCAGGGGGCAACACCGGGGAGCTGTTTTTT
CDR3 protein: CASSYSTSGGNTGELFF

D gene: .
clone size: few
J gene: TRBJ1-6
V gene: TRBV18
CDR3 DNA: TGTGCCAGCTCACCAGGAAGGTCAGATAATTCACCCCTCCACTTT
CDR3 protein: CASSPGRSDNSPLHF

D gene: .
clone size: .
J gene: TRBJ2-7
V gene: TRBV6-5
CDR3 DNA: TGTGCCAGCAGTTACCATATCGAGTACGAGCAGTACTTC
CDR3 protein: CASSYHIEYEQYF

D gene: .
clone size: few
J gene: TRBJ2-1
V gene: TRBV6-1
CDR3 DNA: TGTGCCAGCAGCCCCGCGAACAGGGTACGCAATGAGCAGTTCTTC
CDR3 protein: CASSPANRVRNEQFF

D gene: .
clone size: .
J gene: TRBJ1-5
V gene: TRBV7-8
CDR3 DNA: TGTGCCAGCAGCCCGGGCAGGGAGGGGCGGATGACCTTCGGCAATCAGCCCCAGCATTTT
CDR3 protein: CASSPGREGRMTFGNQPQHF

D gene: TRBD2
clone size: .
J gene: TRBJ2-3
V gene: TRBV7-2
CDR3 DNA: TGTGCCAGCAGCAGGGGACTAGCGGCCCTAAGGGATACGCAGTATTTT
CDR3 protein: CASSRGLAALRDTQYF

D gene: .
clone size: .
J gene: TRBJ2-7
V gene: TRBV9
CDR3 DNA: TGTGCCAGCAGCGTAGAGGGGAGCGGATTCGAGCAGTACTTC
CDR3 protein: CASSVEGSGFEQYF

D gene: .
clone size: few
J gene: TRBJ1-1
V gene: TRBV20-1
CDR3 DNA: TGCAGTGCGCAGGGAGGGGTAGGCCGGGCTTTCTTT
CDR3 protein: CSAQGGVGRAFF

D gene: .
clone size: .
J gene: TRBJ1-3
V gene: TRBV4-3
CDR3 DNA: TGCGCCAGCAGCCAAGCTGCAGGGTCTGGAAACACCATATATTTT
CDR3 protein: CASSQAAGSGNTIYF

D gene: .
clone size: many
J gene: TRBJ1-4
V gene: TRBV12-3/TRBV12-4
CDR3 DNA: TGTGCCAGCCAGCGCACAAGGGGGGACCCTAATGAAAAACTGTTTTTT
CDR3 protein: CASQRTRGDPNEKLFF

D gene: TRBD1
clone size: many
J gene: TRBJ2-3
V gene: TRBV7-9
CDR3 DNA: TGTGCCAGCAGCTTAGCCGACAGGGAATCGGCAGATACGCAGTATTTT
CDR3 protein: CASSLADRESADTQYF

D gene: TRBD2
clone size: .
J gene: TRBJ2-5
V gene: TRBV5-1
CDR3 DNA: TGCGCCAGCAGCTTGGGCGGGAGGGCCGCAGAGACCCAGTACTTC
CDR3 protein: CASSLGGRAAETQYF

D gene: .
clone size: few
J gene: TRBJ1-5
V gene: TRBV20-1
CDR3 DNA: TGCAGTGCTAGTCGCGGGTTATATAGCAATCAGCCCCAGCATTTT
CDR3 protein: CSASRGLYSNQPQHF

D gene: .
clone size: .
J gene: TRBJ2-5
V gene: TRBV7-2
CDR3 DNA: TGTGCCAGCAGCTTAGCGCACTGCCAAGAGACCCAGTACTTC
CDR3 protein: CASSLAHCQETQYF

D gene: .
clone size: .
J gene: TRBJ2-3
V gene: TRBV29-1
CDR3 DNA: TGCAGCCTGTACAGGGCTGGAGATACGCAGTATTTT
CDR3 protein: CSLYRAGDTQYF

D gene: TRBD1
clone size: .
J gene: TRBJ1-5
V gene: TRBV4-3
CDR3 DNA: TGCGCCAGCAGCCCGGACAGGGGGCAGAATCAGCCCCAGCATTTT
CDR3 protein: CASSPDRGQNQPQHF

D gene: .
clone size: few
J gene: TRBJ2-1
V gene: TRBV28
CDR3 DNA: TGTGCCAGCAGGGGGGGTGTTAACAATGAGCAGTTCTTC
CDR3 protein: CASRGGVNNEQFF

D gene: .
clone size: .
J gene: TRBJ1-5
V gene: TRBV6-2/TRBV6-3
CDR3 DNA: TGTGCCAGCAGTTACTGGGGCCAGGGAGCCTCCTTTAATCAGCCCCAGCATTTT
CDR3 protein: CASSYWGQGASFNQPQHF

D gene: .
clone size: few
J gene: TRBJ2-2
V gene: TRBV28
CDR3 DNA: TGTGCCAGCCGTAGTCCCGGGGAGCTGTTTTTT
CDR3 protein: CASRSPGELFF

D gene: .
clone size: .
J gene: TRBJ2-1
V gene: TRBV6-2/TRBV6-3
CDR3 DNA: TGTGCCAGCATGGGGGGGGGCCTTCACAATGAGCAGTTCTTC
CDR3 protein: CASMGGGLHNEQFF

D gene: .
clone size: .
J gene: TRBJ2-3
V gene: TRBV18
CDR3 DNA: TGTGCCAGCTCACCGGGCAGAGCCCCAGATACGCAGTATTTT
CDR3 protein: CASSPGRAPDTQYF

D gene: .
clone size: many
J gene: TRBJ2-6
V gene: TRBV29-1
CDR3 DNA: TGCAGCGTTGGGGGCGGATCTGGGGCCAACGTCCTGACTTTC
CDR3 protein: CSVGGGSGANVLTF

D gene: TRBD2
clone size: .
J gene: TRBJ2-5
V gene: TRBV7-3
CDR3 DNA: TGTGCCAGCAGCTTAGGTGGGAGGGCCGGAGAGACCCAGTACTTC
CDR3 protein: CASSLGGRAGETQYF

D gene: TRBD1
clone size: .
J gene: TRBJ2-7
V gene: TRBV5-1
CDR3 DNA: TGCGCCAGCAGCGGGGGACAGATTTACGAGCAGTACTTC
CDR3 protein: CASSGGQIYEQYF

D gene: .
clone size: .
J gene: TRBJ2-1
V gene: TRBV24-1
CDR3 DNA: TGTGCCACCGCTCGGGGCAGGGGCTACAATGAGCAGTTCTTC
CDR3 protein: CATARGRGYNEQFF

D gene: .
clone size: once
J gene: TRBJ2-5
V gene: TRBV5-1
CDR3 DNA: TGCGCCAGCAGCTTGGGGCGACAAGAGATCCAGTACTTC
CDR3 protein: CASSLGRQEIQYF

D gene: .
clone size: few
J gene: TRBJ1-4
V gene: TRBV19
CDR3 DNA: TGTGCCAGCGGGACGGGGGATGAAAAACTGTTTTTT
CDR3 protein: CASGTGDEKLFF

D gene: TRBD2
clone size: few
J gene: TRBJ2-7
V gene: TRBV10-3
CDR3 DNA: TGTGCCATCAGTGAGTACCTAGCGGGAGTCGACGAGCAGTACTTC
CDR3 protein: CAISEYLAGVDEQYF

D gene: TRBD2
clone size: .
J gene: TRBJ2-5
V gene: TRBV28
CDR3 DNA: TGTGCCAGCAGTTTAGGTCTAGCGGGGGTCGAGACCCAGTACTTC
CDR3 protein: CASSLGLAGVETQYF